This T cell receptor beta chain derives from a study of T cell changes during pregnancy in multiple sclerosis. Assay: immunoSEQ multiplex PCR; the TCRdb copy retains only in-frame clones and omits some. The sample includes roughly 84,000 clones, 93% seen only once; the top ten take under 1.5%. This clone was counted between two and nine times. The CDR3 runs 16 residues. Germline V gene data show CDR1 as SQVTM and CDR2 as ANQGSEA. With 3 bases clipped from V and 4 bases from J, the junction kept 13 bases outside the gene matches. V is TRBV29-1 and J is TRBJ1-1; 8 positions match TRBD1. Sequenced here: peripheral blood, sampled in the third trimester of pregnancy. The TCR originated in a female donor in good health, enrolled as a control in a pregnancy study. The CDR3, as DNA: TGCAGCGTTGATGTTAGTCCAGGGGGCTGGGCCACTGAAGCTTTCTTT. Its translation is CSVDVSPGGWATEAFF.